In this sample, the clone carrying this T cell receptor (beta chain) turned up once. Under the authors' procedure: Estimates of nucleated cell counts were drawn from the amplification of reference gene primers. Using immunoSEQ multiplex PCR, the repertoire was profiled, and TCRdb retains in-frame clones only, with some absent. The V and J calls and the clone size are those of that table, but D and trimming were determined from the DNA. The repertoire holds about 170,000 clones, with 82% as singletons. The Seattle patients joined while their infection was active and were tracked longitudinally afterward. The data were obtained in a study of blood T cell repertoires in COVID-19. The wider study: There were acute and convalescent COVID-19 samples, and they came from the United States, Italy and Spain. The analysed material was cDNA or gDNA that came from T cells, B-cell-depleted T cells, or PBMCs.

V was pared by 6 bases and J by 0 bases, with 7 bases of the junction left unmatched. In germline, CDR1 is SNHLY, CDR2 FYNNEI. This CDR3 is built from 15 residues. The rearrangement uses TRBV2 and TRBJ1-1; 7 bases align to TRBD1. Input material: peripheral blood. The sequence was obtained from a woman between 40 and 50 years old with COVID-19, enrolled during active disease. CDR3 loop: CASRSEGTVNTEAFF. In nucleotides, the CDR3 is TGTGCCAGCAGAAGCGAAGGGACAGTGAACACTGAAGCTTTCTTT.